The TCR beta chain described here comes from a study of blood T cell repertoires in COVID-19. Study-level information: From the United States, Italy and Spain came samples of acute and convalescent COVID-19.

Authors' data handling: Estimation of nucleated cell counts relied on the amplification of reference gene primers. Repertoires were generated with immunoSEQ multiplex PCR, while TCRdb's copy carries only in-frame clones and drops some. V and J calls plus clone size are reproduced from that table; the DNA served to infer D and trimming. The repertoire holds 280,000 or so clones, with nearly 90% as singletons. V lost 3 bases and J lost 0, with 11 bases in between. The V gene's germline CDR1 is SGHDN and CDR2 FVKESK. There are 15 residues in the CDR3. Cohorts were determined from participant-reported clinical history. Before they entered the study, exposed participants had met a COVID-19 case within 2 weeks.

Sequenced input: PBMCs or T cells enriched from blood (not recorded which). The sequence was obtained from a woman in her 50s who had been exposed to COVID-19. V is TRBV14 and J is TRBJ2-5; tentatively, D is TRBD1 (6 bases). In DNA form, the CDR3 reads TGTGCCAGCAGCCATACAGACAGGTACCAAGAGACCCAGTACTTC. Protein sequence: CASSHTDRYQETQYF.